Sequencing of this T cell receptor (beta chain) was carried out in a study of shared clonotypes between healthy human individuals. General observations from the study: Some naive CD4 clonotypes, around 4.7%, turned up in common across four donors. Among non-shared clonotypes, generation probabilities were lower than among those shared by all four donors.

The healthy adult donors were HIV-negative and reported no recent acute infections or vaccinations. Notes on this clone: Its antigen is undetermined.

The V and J ends lost 7 bases and 1 base, in that order; junction bases with no gene match: 4. CDR3 size: 14 residues. Germline V gene data show CDR1 as MNHNY and CDR2 as SVGAGI (reference sequence). Genomic DNA belonging to each subset was distributed in equal measure over several immunoSEQ plates. Clones were sequenced by immunoSEQ multiplex PCR, and TCRdb holds only the in-frame ones, with some missing. The profile shows more than 2,000,000 clones, around nine tenths of them singletons. Specimen: naive CD4+ T cells sorted from blood. Subset described: CD45RA+ positively selected. The sequence derives from a man in his late teens or twenties in good health. V is TRBV6-6 and J is TRBJ2-3; TRBD2 agrees at 8 bases. This CDR3 is CASMMRGGTDTQYF. Here the CDR3 DNA reads TGTGCCAGCATGATGCGGGGGGGCACAGATACGCAGTATTTT.